The clone carrying this T cell receptor beta chain was recorded only once. Antigen specificity is unknown. These data originate in a study of T cell repertoires in cytomegalovirus infection. Background on the study: Public TCR beta signature analysis indicated the presence of both CMV infection and matching HLA type. Broader study findings: CMV-specific HLA-C-restricted TCR beta clonotypes dominated the ex vivo response.

V was cut by 4 bases and J by 7 bases, with 15 bases left in between. This CDR3 contains 15 residues. Germline CDR1 reads SGDLS; CDR2 reads YYNGEE. TCRdb reanalysed the reads using MiXCR and keeps one entry per CDR3 protein. This table has roughly 630,000 distinct CDR3 sequences, less than 25% appearing once. Sequenced: CD8+ T cells from PBMCs. The V call is TRBV9, the J call TRBJ1-6; unclear D gene. The TCR originated in a human donor in good health (CMV status not recorded). Some clones in this sample may be carry-over from other donors' samples. CDR3 DNA: TGTGCCAGCAGCAAACAGATTGGAGGGAATTCACCCCTCCACTTT. The encoded protein is CASSKQIGGNSPLHF.